Here is one TCR beta chain with its context. Its antigen is unidentified. Germline V gene lookup returns CDR1 SGHVS and CDR2 FQNEAQ. V lost 3 bases, J lost 0 bases, and 9 bases lay in between. The CDR3 spans 14 residues. PCR used 60 Vbeta primers and 13 Jbeta primers. Generated by immunoSEQ multiplex PCR, the TCRdb table keeps only in-frame clones and is missing some. The sample holds roughly 140,000 clones, approximately 70% seen once. This record belongs to a study of cytomegalovirus exposure and HLA in healthy donors. Broader study findings: The productive fraction for most TCR beta V segments was about 87% or about 30% in an earlier analysis.

The source of this sequence is a human donor in good health. The chain carries TRBV7-8 and TRBJ2-7, with D tentatively TRBD1 (6 bases). The sample taken for sequencing was PBMCs. DNA of the CDR3: TGTGCCAGCAGCTTCCAGGGGAACTCCTACGAGCAGTACTTC. Its protein product is CASSFQGNSYEQYF.